This T cell receptor (beta chain) was documented in a study of T cell clonality in common variable immunodeficiency. General observations from the study: In common variable immunodeficiency, TCR beta chains reportedly carried fewer deletions and N-nucleotide insertions. Fewer TCRbeta clones were shared among CVID subjects than controls.

This clone has a handful of counts. Its antigen is unknown. The CDR3 extends 3 residues past the end of the read, so its final part is completed from the germline J gene. This CDR3 has 14 amino acids. Unmatched junction bases numbered 6, after V lost 2 bases and J lost 6 bases. CDR1 SEHNR and CDR2 FQNEAQ come from the germline V gene (reference sequence). Generated by immunoSEQ multiplex PCR, the TCRdb table keeps only in-frame clones and is missing some. The specimen has 15,000 to 25,000 clones, none found just once. The sequencing sample was made of peripheral blood mononuclear cells. The chain has TRBV7-9 and TRBJ1-2, with 7 bases lining up with TRBD1. The clonotype originates from a human donor with common variable immunodeficiency. The part of the CDR3 DNA that was read is TGTGCCAGCAGCTTAACACAGGGGATGGATGGC. It translates to CASSLTQGMDG. The full CDR3 reads CASSLTQGMDGYTF.